The sequence of this T cell receptor beta chain was determined in a study of blood T cell repertoires in COVID-19. The assay was immunoSEQ multiplex PCR, and TCRdb's table has in-frame clones only and misses some. The data contain 70,000 to 90,000 clones, around 89% of them singletons. The CDR3 loop spans 19 amino acids. The germline CDR1 and CDR2 sequences are SGHNT and YENEEA. The V end was cut by 0 bases, the J end by 0 bases, with 20 bases between. This rearrangement joins TRBV11-3 to TRBJ1-1, with D hard to call. The receptor was isolated from a woman aged 45-65 years with acute COVID-19. Sample: PBMCs or T cells enriched from blood (not recorded which). The CDR3 is CASSLDHTLRTSMNTEAFF. CDR3 DNA: TGTGCCAGCAGCTTAGATCATACCCTCAGAACCTCCATGAACACTGAAGCTTTCTTT.